This section outlines one TCR beta chain sequence together with its context. The antigen is undetermined. Treatment indicated: approximately nine-day PBMC culture with coronavirus spike peptide pools or control peptides (ViraFEST assay). Days 3 and 7 were when half the medium was replaced with fresh IL-2 medium. Looked up from germline, CDR1 is KGHDR and CDR2 is SFDVKD. With V trimmed by 4 bases and J by 2 bases, 9 bases remained unmatched. The CDR3 covers 16 residues. This specimen comes from a study of vaccination and CD4 T cells after COVID-19. Study summary: Researchers treated control cultures with a CEFX pool, an HIV-1 Nef pool, or no peptide.

At the Johns Hopkins FTIC core, DNA taken from cultured CD4+ T cells was sequenced by way of the Oncomine TCR Beta short-read assay. Investigators obtained genomic DNA by extraction from cultured CD4+ T cells. TCRdb independently ran MiXCR on the PCR reads; one entry per CDR3 protein. Of fewer than 20,000 distinct CDR3 sequences listed, 40% to 65% are singletons. The study's findings and limits: Median SARS-CoV-2-reactive clonotype numbers went up from around 20 to 38, but not significantly.

Sequenced sample: CD4+ T cells from blood, cultured in vitro. The receptor was derived from a human donor who had recovered from COVID-19. The V call is TRBV24-1, the J call TRBJ2-5, with TRBD1 matching 7 bases. CDR3 sequence (DNA): TGTGCCACCAGTGACTCCCGACAGGGCGTGCAAGAGACCCAGTACTTC. Protein: CATSDSRQGVQETQYF.